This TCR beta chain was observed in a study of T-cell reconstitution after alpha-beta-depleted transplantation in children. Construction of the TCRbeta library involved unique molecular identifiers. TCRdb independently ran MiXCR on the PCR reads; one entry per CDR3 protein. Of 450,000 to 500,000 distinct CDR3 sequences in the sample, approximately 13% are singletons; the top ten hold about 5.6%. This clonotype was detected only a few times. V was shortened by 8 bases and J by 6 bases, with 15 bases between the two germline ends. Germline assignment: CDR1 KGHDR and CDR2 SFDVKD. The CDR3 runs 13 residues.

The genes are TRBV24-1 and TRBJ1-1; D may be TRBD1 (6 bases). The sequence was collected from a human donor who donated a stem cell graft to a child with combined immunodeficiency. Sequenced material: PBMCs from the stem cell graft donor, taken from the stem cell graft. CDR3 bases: TGTGCCACCACCCAGACAGGCTACTCTGAAGCTTTCTTT. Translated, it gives CATTQTGYSEAFF.